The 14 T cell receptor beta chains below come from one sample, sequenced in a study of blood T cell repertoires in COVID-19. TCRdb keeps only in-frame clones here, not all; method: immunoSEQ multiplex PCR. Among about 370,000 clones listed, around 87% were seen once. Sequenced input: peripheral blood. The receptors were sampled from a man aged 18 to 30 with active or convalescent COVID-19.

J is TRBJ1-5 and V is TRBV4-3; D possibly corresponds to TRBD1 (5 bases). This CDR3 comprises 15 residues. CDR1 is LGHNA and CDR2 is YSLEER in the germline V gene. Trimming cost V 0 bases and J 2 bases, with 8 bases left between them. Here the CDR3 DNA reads TGCGCCAGCAGCCAAGAAGCAGGGCGCAATCAGCCCCAGCATTTT. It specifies CASSQEAGRNQPQHF.

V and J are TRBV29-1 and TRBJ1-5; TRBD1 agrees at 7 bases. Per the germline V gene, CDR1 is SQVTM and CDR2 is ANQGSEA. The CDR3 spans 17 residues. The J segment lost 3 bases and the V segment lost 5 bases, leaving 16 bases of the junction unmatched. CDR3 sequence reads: CSVKISGTDWDNQPQHF. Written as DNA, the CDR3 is TGCAGCGTTAAAATTTCCGGGACAGACTGGGACAATCAGCCCCAGCATTTT. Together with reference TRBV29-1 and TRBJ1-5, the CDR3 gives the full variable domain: SAVISQKPSRDICQRGTSLTIQCQVDSQVTMMFWYRQQPGQSLTLIATANQGSEATYESGFVIDKFPISRPNLTFSTLTVSNMSPEDSSIYLCSVKISGTDWDNQPQHFGDGTRLSIL.

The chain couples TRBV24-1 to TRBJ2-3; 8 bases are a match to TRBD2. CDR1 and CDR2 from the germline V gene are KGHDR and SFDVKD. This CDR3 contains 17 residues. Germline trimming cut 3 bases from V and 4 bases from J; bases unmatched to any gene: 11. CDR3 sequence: CATSDPGLAAAADTQYF. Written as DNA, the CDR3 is TGTGCCACCAGTGATCCAGGACTAGCAGCTGCCGCAGATACGCAGTATTTT.

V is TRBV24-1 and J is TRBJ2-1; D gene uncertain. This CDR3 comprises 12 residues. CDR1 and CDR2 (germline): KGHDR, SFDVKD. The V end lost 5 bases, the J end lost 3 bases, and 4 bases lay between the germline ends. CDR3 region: CATSGSYNEQFF. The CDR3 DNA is TGTGCCACCAGTGGCAGCTACAATGAGCAGTTCTTC.

The CDR3 DNA sequence: TGTGCCAGTAGTGCGGGACAGCTTGAAGCTTTCTTT. Encoded protein: CASSAGQLEAFF. The chain combines TRBV19 with TRBJ1-1, with TRBD1 matching over 7 bases. The CDR3 is 12 residues long. V trimming: 5 bases; J trimming: 7 bases; junction bases outside the gene matches: 4. Germline loops: CDR1 LNHDA, CDR2 SQIVND (reference sequence).

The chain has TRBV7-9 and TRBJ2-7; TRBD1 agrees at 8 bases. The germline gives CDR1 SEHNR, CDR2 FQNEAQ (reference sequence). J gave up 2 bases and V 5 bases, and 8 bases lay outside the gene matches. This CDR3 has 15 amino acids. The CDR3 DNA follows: TGTGCCAGCAGCACTTACAGGGGGGCCCCCTACGAGCAGTACTTC. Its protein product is CASSTYRGAPYEQYF.

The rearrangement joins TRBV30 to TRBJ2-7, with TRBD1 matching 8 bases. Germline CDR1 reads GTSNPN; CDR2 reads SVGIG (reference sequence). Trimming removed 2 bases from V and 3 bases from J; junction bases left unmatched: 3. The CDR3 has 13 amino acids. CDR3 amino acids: CAWSRTGYYEQYF. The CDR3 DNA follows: TGTGCCTGGAGTAGGACAGGGTACTACGAGCAGTACTTC.

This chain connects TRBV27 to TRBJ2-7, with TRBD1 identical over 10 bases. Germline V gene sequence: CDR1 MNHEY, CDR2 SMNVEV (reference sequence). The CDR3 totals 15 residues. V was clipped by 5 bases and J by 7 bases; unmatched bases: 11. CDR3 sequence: CASSDGTGVDEEQYF. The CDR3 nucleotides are TGTGCCAGCAGTGACGGGACAGGGGTGGACGAAGAGCAGTACTTC.

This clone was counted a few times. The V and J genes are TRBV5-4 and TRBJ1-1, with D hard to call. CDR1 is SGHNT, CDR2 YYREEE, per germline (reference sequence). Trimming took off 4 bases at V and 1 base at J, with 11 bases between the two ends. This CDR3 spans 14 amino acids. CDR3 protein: CASSPKSRNTEAFF. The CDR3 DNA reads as TGTGCCAGCAGCCCTAAATCTCGGAACACTGAAGCTTTCTTT.

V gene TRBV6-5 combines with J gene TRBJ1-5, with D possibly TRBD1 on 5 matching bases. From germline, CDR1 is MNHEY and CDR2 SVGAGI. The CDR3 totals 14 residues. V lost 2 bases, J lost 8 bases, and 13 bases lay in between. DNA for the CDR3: TGTGCCAGCAGTTACCGACAGTCTCCAAAGCCCCAGCATTTT. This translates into CASSYRQSPKPQHF.

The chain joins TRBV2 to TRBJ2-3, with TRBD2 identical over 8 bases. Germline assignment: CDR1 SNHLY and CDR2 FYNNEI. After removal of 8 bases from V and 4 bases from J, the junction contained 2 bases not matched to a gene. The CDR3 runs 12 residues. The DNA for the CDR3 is TGTGCCAGCGCGGGGGGCTCAGATACGCAGTATTTT. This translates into CASAGGSDTQYF. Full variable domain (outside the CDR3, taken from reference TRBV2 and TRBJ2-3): EPEVTQTPSHQVTQMGQEVILRCVPISNHLYFYWYRQILGQKVEFLVSFYNNEISEKSEIFDDQFSVERPDGSNFTLKIRSTKLEDSAMYFCASAGGSDTQYFGPGTRLTVL.

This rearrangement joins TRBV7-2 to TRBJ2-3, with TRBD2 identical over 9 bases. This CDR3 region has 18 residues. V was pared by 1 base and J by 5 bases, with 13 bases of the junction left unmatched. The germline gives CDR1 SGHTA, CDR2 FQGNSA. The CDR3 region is CASSLGRGGLAGQDTQYF. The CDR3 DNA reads TGTGCCAGCAGCTTAGGTCGAGGGGGGCTAGCGGGGCAAGATACGCAGTATTTT.

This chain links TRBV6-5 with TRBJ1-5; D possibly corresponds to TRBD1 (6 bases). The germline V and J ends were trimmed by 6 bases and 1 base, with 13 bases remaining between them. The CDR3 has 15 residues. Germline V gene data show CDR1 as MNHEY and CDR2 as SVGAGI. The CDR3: CASRSGQPSNQPQHF. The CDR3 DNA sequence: TGTGCCAGCAGGAGCGGACAGCCGAGCAATCAGCCCCAGCATTTT.

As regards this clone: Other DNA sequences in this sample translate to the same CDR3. The CDR3 DNA is TGTGCCAGCTCACCCTCAGGGAACTATGGCTACACCTTC. Protein: CASSPSGNYGYTF. This rearrangement joins TRBV18 to TRBJ1-2; tentatively, D is TRBD1 (5 bases). The germline V gene has CDR1 KGHSH and CDR2 LQKENI. The ends were cut back, 3 bases at V and 2 bases at J, with 7 bases in the middle. The CDR3 consists of 13 residues.